This T cell receptor (beta chain) comes out of a study of blood T cell repertoires in COVID-19. The ends were cut back, 6 bases at V and 4 bases at J, with 13 bases in the middle. Germline V gene sequence: CDR1 MNHEY, CDR2 SMNVEV (reference sequence). CDR3 size: 13 residues. A few counts support this clone. Only in-frame clones appear in the TCRdb table, and some are missing; sequencing was by immunoSEQ multiplex PCR. The repertoire includes approximately 46,000 clones, roughly 85% of them detected once, and approximately 4.1% sits in the top ten. The chain combines TRBV27 with TRBJ2-7; possible D gene TRBD2, 6 bases. The sample taken for sequencing was peripheral blood. The TCR comes from a woman in her 70s with acute or convalescent COVID-19. The CDR3 protein is CASSLTGEYEQYF. CDR3 bases: TGTGCCAGCAGCTTAACGGGAGAATACGAGCAGTACTTC.